The T cell receptor (beta chain) described here comes from a study of Tregs in tolerant kidney transplant recipients. CDR3 length: 15 residues. Trimming pared 0 bases from V and 2 bases from J, leaving 9 bases between. Germline V gene data show CDR1 as MGHRA and CDR2 as YSYEKL. The table came from immunoSEQ multiplex PCR; TCRdb's copy has only in-frame clones and leaves some out. This table has roughly 80,000 clones, approximately 90% appearing once. This sequence joins TRBV4-1 and TRBJ2-3; D is unresolved. The sample consisted of Tregs from blood, taken before the transplant. The TCR sequence derives from a human donor who received a combined kidney and bone marrow transplant. The CDR3 nucleotides read TGCGCCAGCAGCCAAGACACCACCAACACAGATACGCAGTATTTT. Protein: CASSQDTTNTDTQYF.